This T cell receptor (beta chain) appears in the sequencing data of a study of blood T cells in healthy people across ages. The table lists this clonotype with many counts. A much larger clonotype is one base distant, so this may be a read error. For the second PCR, which ran for about 7 to 11 cycles, a sample-barcoded 5' primer and a J-beta primer mix were used. A single record per CDR3 protein comes from TCRdb applying MiXCR to the 5' RACE reads. The sample records about 1,800,000 distinct CDR3 sequences, roughly 27% being singletons. The germline V gene has CDR1 SGHTA and CDR2 FQGNSA. V was pared by 4 bases and J by 3 bases, with 12 bases of the junction left unmatched. The CDR3 loop spans 16 amino acids.

The sequence was obtained from a woman in her thirties in good health. The rearrangement links TRBV7-2 to TRBJ2-7, with 7 bases fitting TRBD2. The sequencing input was blood. CDR3 coding DNA: TGTGCCAGCAGCTACCCCTGGGGGGGAAGATACTACGAGCAGTACTTC. It yields the protein CASSYPWGGRYYEQYF.